This T cell receptor beta chain was recorded in a study of vaccination and CD4 T cells after COVID-19. As to this clonotype: The antigen remains undetermined.

Germline V gene lookup returns CDR1 MGHDK and CDR2 SYGVNS. Trimming stripped 1 base from V and 4 bases from J, with 13 bases between. This CDR3 has 15 residues. An Oncomine TCR Beta short-read assay was used to sequence the DNA from cultured CD4+ T cells. It was cultured CD4+ T cells from which genomic DNA was extracted. MiXCR, applied by TCRdb to the PCR reads, yields one record per CDR3 protein. The table records about 6,800 distinct CDR3 sequences, approximately 60% of them present only once. Treatment: roughly 11-day PBMC culture with coronavirus spike peptide pools or control peptides (ViraFEST assay). These CD4+ T cells came from an unexposed donor, sampled before the COVID-19 pandemic (2011-2018). Study results and limitations: SARS-CoV-2-reactive clonotypes rose nonsignificantly, with the median going from approximately 21 to 40.

The J gene is TRBJ1-1, the V gene TRBV25-1; D possibly corresponds to TRBD1 (5 bases). The clonotype comes from a human donor in good health. Sequenced: CD4+ T cells from blood, cultured in vitro. In nucleotides, the CDR3 is TGTGCCAGCAGTGAATTTAAGGGGTCGGGCACTGAAGCTTTCTTT. It is translated as CASSEFKGSGTEAFF.